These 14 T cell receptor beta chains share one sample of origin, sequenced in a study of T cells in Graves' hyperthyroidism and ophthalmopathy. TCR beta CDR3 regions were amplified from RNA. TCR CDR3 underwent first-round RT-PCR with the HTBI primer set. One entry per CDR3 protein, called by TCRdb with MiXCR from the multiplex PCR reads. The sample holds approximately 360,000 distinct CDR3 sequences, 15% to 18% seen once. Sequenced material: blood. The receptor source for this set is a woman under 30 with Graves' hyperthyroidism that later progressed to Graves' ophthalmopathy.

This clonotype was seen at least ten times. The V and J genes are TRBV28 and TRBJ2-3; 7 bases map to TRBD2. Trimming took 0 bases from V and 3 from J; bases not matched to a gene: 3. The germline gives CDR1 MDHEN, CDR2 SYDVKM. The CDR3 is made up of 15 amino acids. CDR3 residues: CASSLWRTRTDTQYF. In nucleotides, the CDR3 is TGTGCCAGCAGTTTATGGAGGACTAGAACAGATACGCAGTATTTT.

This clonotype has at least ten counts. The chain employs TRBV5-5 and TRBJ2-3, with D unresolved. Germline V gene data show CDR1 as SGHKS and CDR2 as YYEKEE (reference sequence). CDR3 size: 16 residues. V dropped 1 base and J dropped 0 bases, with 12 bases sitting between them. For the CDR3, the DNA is TGTGCCAGCAGCTTGTCGAGGCCCGGAAGCACAGATACGCAGTATTTT. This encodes CASSLSRPGSTDTQYF.

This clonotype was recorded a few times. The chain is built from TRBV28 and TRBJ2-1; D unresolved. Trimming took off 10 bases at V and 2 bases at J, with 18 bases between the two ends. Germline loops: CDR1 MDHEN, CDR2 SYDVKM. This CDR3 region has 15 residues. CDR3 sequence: CATNPTVEAYNEQFF. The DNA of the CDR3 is TGTGCCACCAACCCTACGGTCGAAGCCTACAATGAGCAGTTCTTC.

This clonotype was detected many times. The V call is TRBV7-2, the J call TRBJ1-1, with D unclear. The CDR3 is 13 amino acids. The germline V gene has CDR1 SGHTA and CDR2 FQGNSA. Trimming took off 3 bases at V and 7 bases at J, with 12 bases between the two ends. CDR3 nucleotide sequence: TGTGCCAGCAGCTTCCTAGACAAACTTGAAGCTTTCTTT. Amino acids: CASSFLDKLEAFF.

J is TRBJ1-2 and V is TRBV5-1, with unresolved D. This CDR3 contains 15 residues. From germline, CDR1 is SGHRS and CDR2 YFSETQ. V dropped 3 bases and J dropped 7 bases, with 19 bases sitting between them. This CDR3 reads CASSSVDRASPGYTF. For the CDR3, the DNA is TGCGCCAGCAGCTCGGTAGACCGGGCTTCGCCTGGCTACACCTTC.

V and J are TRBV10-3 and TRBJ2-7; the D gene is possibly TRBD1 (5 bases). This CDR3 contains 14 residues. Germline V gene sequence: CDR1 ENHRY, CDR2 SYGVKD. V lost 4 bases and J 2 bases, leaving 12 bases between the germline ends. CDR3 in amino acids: CAISGGDRAYEQYF. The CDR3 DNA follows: TGTGCCATCAGTGGCGGTGACAGAGCCTACGAGCAGTACTTC.

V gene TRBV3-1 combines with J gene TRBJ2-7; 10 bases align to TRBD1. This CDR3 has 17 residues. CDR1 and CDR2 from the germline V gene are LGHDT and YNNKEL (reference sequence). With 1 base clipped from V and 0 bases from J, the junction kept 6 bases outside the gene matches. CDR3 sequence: CASSQAGQGSNSYEQYF. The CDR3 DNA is TGTGCCAGCAGCCAAGCGGGACAGGGGTCAAACTCCTACGAGCAGTACTTC.

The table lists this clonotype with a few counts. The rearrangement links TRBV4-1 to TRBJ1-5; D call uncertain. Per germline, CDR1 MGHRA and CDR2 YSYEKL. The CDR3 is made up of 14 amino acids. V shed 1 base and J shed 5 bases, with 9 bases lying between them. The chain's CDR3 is CASSQGLFDQPQHF. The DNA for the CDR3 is TGCGCCAGCAGCCAAGGACTCTTCGATCAGCCCCAGCATTTT.

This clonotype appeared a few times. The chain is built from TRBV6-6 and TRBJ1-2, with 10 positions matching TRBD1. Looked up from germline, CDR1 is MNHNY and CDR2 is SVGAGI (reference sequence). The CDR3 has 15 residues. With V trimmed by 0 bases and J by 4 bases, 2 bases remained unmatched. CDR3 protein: CASSYSRDRGYGYTF. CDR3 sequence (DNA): TGTGCCAGCAGTTACTCCCGGGACAGGGGCTATGGCTACACCTTC.

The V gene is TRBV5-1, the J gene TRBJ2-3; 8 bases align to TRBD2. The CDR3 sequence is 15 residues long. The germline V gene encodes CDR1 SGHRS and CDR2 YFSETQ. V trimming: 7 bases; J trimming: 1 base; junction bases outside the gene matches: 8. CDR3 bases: TGCGCCAGCGGAACGACTAGCGTCGGCACAGATACGCAGTATTTT. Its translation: CASGTTSVGTDTQYF.

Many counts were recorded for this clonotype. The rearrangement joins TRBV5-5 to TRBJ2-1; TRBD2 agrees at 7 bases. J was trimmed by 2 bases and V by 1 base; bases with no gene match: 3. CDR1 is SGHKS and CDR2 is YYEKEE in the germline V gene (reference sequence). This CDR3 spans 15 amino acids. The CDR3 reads CASSLREAAYNEQFF. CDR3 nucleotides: TGTGCCAGCAGCTTGCGGGAGGCAGCCTACAATGAGCAGTTCTTC.

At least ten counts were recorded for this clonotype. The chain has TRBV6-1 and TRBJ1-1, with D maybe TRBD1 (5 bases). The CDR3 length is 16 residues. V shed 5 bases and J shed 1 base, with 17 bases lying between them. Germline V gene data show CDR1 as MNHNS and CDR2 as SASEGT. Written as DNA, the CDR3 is TGTGCCAGCAGTCCAAACGGGGGGATCGAGAACACTGAAGCTTTCTTT. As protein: CASSPNGGIENTEAFF.

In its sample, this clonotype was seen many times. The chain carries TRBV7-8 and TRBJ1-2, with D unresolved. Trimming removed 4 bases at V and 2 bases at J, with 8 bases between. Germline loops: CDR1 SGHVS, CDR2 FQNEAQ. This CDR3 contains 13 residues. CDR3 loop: CASSWETNYGYTF. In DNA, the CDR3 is TGTGCCAGCAGCTGGGAGACCAACTATGGCTACACCTTC. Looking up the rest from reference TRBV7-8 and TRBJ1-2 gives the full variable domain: GAGVSQSPRYKVAKRGQDVALRCDPISGHVSLFWYQQALGQGPEFLTYFQNEAQLDKSGLPSDRFFAERPEGSVSTLKIQRTQQEDSAVYLCASSWETNYGYTFGSGTRLTVV.

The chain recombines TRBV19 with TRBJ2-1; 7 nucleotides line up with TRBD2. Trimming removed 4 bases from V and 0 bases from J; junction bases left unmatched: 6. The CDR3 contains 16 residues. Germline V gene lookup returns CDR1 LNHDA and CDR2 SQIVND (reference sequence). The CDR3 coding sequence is TGTGCCAGTAGTAACGTCGGGAGGCTCTCCTACAATGAGCAGTTCTTC. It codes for CASSNVGRLSYNEQFF.